This entry is about one T cell receptor beta chain. The antigen this receptor binds is unknown. Nothing much larger sits one base from this clone, and base qualities are not available. This sample was included in a study of glioma-infiltrating T cells after dendritic cell vaccination listed by TCRdb under 2016. With regard to the full study: A cohort of 15 glioblastoma patients from Phase I and II dendritic cell vaccination trials was included, of whom 9 were newly diagnosed and 6 had recurrent disease. Between the early 2000s and the early 2010s, the patients were given dendritic cell vaccination pulsed with autologous tumor lysate. Each patient was given three intradermal dendritic cell vaccine injections, spaced two weeks apart, in the arm below the axilla. The vaccine consisted of monocyte-derived dendritic cells cultured about 7 days with IL-4 and GM-CSF, then pulsed overnight with autologous tumor lysate. Deep sequencing of TCR beta CDR3 regions was used to quantify tumor-infiltrating lymphocyte content and compare tumor and blood repertoires in dendritic cell-vaccinated glioblastoma patients. Survival after dendritic cell vaccination was correlated with TCR sequencing metrics, such as TIL content and the overlap between tumor and blood repertoires. General conclusions and limits of the study: The three-group TCR overlap response model was characterized as speculative, and prospective validation of the model was stated to be required. No direct relationship between TCR clonality and survival was found, suggesting that a diverse polyclonal response may matter. The cohort was small and heterogeneous, only a few patients had full blood and tumor sets, and even fewer had initial-recurrent tumor pairs. Longer time to progression and overall survival after dendritic cell vaccination were predicted by higher estimated pretreatment TIL content.

The germline V gene (reference sequence) yields LNHNV for CDR1 and YYDKDF for CDR2. V ends up 7 bases short and J 5 bases short, with an unmatched junction base count of 10. From cysteine to phenylalanine, the CDR3 is 15 amino acids long. Only the CDR3 DNA stays, 45 bases, in frame from base 1. The immunoSEQ assay amplified TCRB CDR3 regions from about 2 micrograms of genomic DNA, or from all available DNA when less than that amount was available. The multiplex PCR employed 60 forward primers targeting TCR V beta segments and 13 reverse primers targeting J beta segments. To estimate reads per starting template, synthetic control templates were spiked into each sample at limiting dilution. The Illumina HiSeq System generated sequencing reads of 87 bp. Per the authors' processing: To remove PCR and sequencing errors, closely related sequences were merged with a nearest neighbor algorithm. TCR overlap was defined as the percentage of unique tumor TCR beta sequences that were also present in the same patient's peripheral blood. TCRdb re-hosts the immuneACCESS table, in-frame sequences only. Its copies lack some clones; in the studies checked, an unresolved V gene accounts for under half of them, and the cause for the rest is not known. The V and J calls and clone size were taken over from that table, and D and trimming were inferred from the DNA. Within this sample are almost 65,000 clones, with approximately 85% of them counted one time only. 9.2% of the sample is held by the ten biggest clonotypes.

Selection of patients required sufficient residual fresh-frozen tumor tissue and over two years of available survival data. An isocitrate dehydrogenase mutation was not carried by any of the glioblastoma patients, although molecular status was otherwise variable. PBMC were collected before vaccination, two weeks after the third vaccination, and at tumor progression if progression occurred. Genomic DNA was extracted with the Qiagen DNeasy Blood extraction Kit. This sample comprised blood, obtained before dendritic cell vaccination. The sequence links TRBV15 to TRBJ2-3; 9 bases in the junction line up with TRBD2. The sequence was obtained from a human donor with glioblastoma. CDR3 protein: CATKRQAGGEDTQYF. At the DNA level, the sequence is TGTGCCACCAAGCGGCAAGCGGGGGGAGAAGATACGCAGTATTTT.